These T cell receptor beta chains were read from a single sample in a study of blood T cell repertoires in COVID-19. Repertoires were generated with immunoSEQ multiplex PCR, while TCRdb's copy carries only in-frame clones and drops some. Here the sample spans 210,000 or so clones, almost 85% being singletons. The sample was peripheral blood. Source of these receptors: a woman in her 50s with active or convalescent COVID-19. CDR3s include the opening cysteine and the closing phenylalanine or tryptophan. A D gene is named only where the DNA matches it firmly. Size is stated for part of the rows, as once, few or many counts, or as a class when the clone is expanded.

J: TRBJ2-5
V: TRBV30
size: .
D: .
CDR3: CAWAGTYQETQYF
DNA: TGTGCCTGGGCCGGGACTTACCAAGAGACCCAGTACTTC

J: TRBJ1-6
V: TRBV1
size: .
D: .
CDR3: CTSSQRALRRVSPLHF
DNA: TGCACCAGCAGCCAGAGGGCGTTAAGAAGGGTTTCACCCCTCCACTTT

J: TRBJ2-2
V: TRBV7-7
size: .
D: TRBD2
CDR3: CASSPSSGTGELFF
DNA: TGTGCCAGCAGCCCGTCTAGCGGCACCGGGGAGCTGTTTTTT

J: TRBJ2-6
V: TRBV6-1
size: .
D: .
CDR3: CASSEAGGANVLTF
DNA: TGTGCCAGCAGTGAAGCCGGTGGGGCCAACGTCCTGACTTTC

J: TRBJ2-7
V: TRBV28
size: .
D: .
CDR3: CASSLNRRQGHEQYF
DNA: TGTGCCAGCAGTTTAAATCGTAGGCAGGGTCATGAGCAGTACTTC

J: TRBJ1-6
V: TRBV27
size: .
D: .
CDR3: CASSLRGTLWSSYNSPLHF
DNA: TGTGCCAGCAGTTTACGGGGGACCCTATGGAGCTCCTATAATTCACCCCTCCACTTT

J: TRBJ2-1
V: TRBV3-1/TRBV3-2
size: .
D: .
CDR3: CASSQGQASGENEQFF
DNA: TGTGCCAGCAGCCAAGGTCAGGCGTCGGGGGAAAATGAGCAGTTCTTC

J: TRBJ2-3
V: TRBV5-4
size: .
D: .
CDR3: CASSALGSGYTDTQYF
DNA: TGTGCCAGCAGCGCCCTAGGTAGCGGTTACACAGATACGCAGTATTTT

J: TRBJ2-5
V: TRBV18
size: .
D: .
CDR3: CASSPNIETQYF
DNA: TGTGCCAGCTCACCAAACATAGAGACCCAGTACTTC

J: TRBJ1-2
V: TRBV21-1
size: .
D: .
CDR3: CASSKARQGHGYTF
DNA: TGTGCCAGCAGCAAAGCACGACAGGGGCATGGCTACACCTTC

J: TRBJ1-1
V: TRBV24-1
size: .
D: .
CDR3: CATSSSGKNTEAFF
DNA: TGTGCCACCAGTAGTTCCGGTAAGAACACTGAAGCTTTCTTT

J: TRBJ2-2
V: TRBV5-1
size: .
D: TRBD2
CDR3: CASSRAQLAGDTGELFF
DNA: TGCGCCAGCAGCCGCGCTCAACTAGCGGGAGACACCGGGGAGCTGTTTTTT

J: TRBJ2-1
V: TRBV19
size: .
D: .
CDR3: CATLNLRGYNEQFF
DNA: TGTGCCACCCTTAATCTCCGAGGCTACAATGAGCAGTTCTTC

J: TRBJ2-5
V: TRBV27
size: .
D: TRBD2
CDR3: CASRGLAVPLGETQYF
DNA: TGTGCCAGCCGGGGACTAGCGGTCCCCCTAGGGGAGACCCAGTACTTC

J: TRBJ2-7
V: TRBV24-1
size: .
D: TRBD1
CDR3: CATSDTTGWQYF
DNA: TGTGCCACCAGTGATACGACAGGGTGGCAGTACTTC

J: TRBJ1-1
V: TRBV4-1
size: .
D: TRBD1
CDR3: CASSQDQGVRTEAFF
DNA: TGCGCCAGCAGCCAAGACCAGGGGGTGAGAACTGAAGCTTTCTTT

J: TRBJ1-4
V: TRBV28
size: .
D: TRBD1
CDR3: CASSSNIGTANEKLFF
DNA: TGTGCCAGCAGTTCTAATATCGGGACAGCTAATGAAAAACTGTTTTTT

J: TRBJ2-1
V: TRBV7-9
size: .
D: TRBD2
CDR3: CASSLWTSGTNEQFF
DNA: TGTGCCAGCAGCTTATGGACTAGCGGGACCAATGAGCAGTTCTTC

J: TRBJ2-3
V: TRBV5-4
size: .
D: TRBD1
CDR3: CASSSLGRGMTDTQYF
DNA: TGTGCCAGCAGCTCCCTGGGCAGGGGGATGACAGATACGCAGTATTTT

J: TRBJ1-5
V: TRBV7-3
size: .
D: .
CDR3: CASSIAGGTQPQHF
DNA: TGTGCCAGCAGTATCGCTGGGGGGACTCAGCCCCAGCATTTT

J: TRBJ2-7
V: TRBV7-9
size: .
D: .
CDR3: CASSSVGQRSSYEQYF
DNA: TGTGCCAGCAGCTCAGTTGGACAGCGCAGCTCCTACGAGCAGTACTTC

J: TRBJ2-7
V: TRBV5-1
size: once
D: .
CDR3: CASSLDLPTYEQYF
DNA: TGCGCCAGCAGCTTGGACCTCCCTACCTACGAGCAGTACTTC

J: TRBJ2-7
V: TRBV5-4
size: .
D: .
CDR3: CASRTNDQGYLGEQYF
DNA: TGTGCCAGCAGGACGAACGATCAGGGGTATCTGGGGGAGCAGTACTTC

J: TRBJ2-5
V: TRBV15
size: .
D: .
CDR3: CATSDYGKTQYF
DNA: TGTGCCACCAGCGACTACGGAAAGACCCAGTACTTC

J: TRBJ1-5
V: TRBV21-1
size: few
D: .
CDR3: CASGSLWGGQPQHF
DNA: TGTGCCAGCGGGTCCTTGTGGGGGGGTCAGCCCCAGCATTTT

J: TRBJ1-1
V: TRBV6-1
size: .
D: .
CDR3: CASSERSRGSYTEAFF
DNA: TGTGCCAGCAGTGAAAGGAGCAGGGGTTCGTACACTGAAGCTTTCTTT

J: TRBJ1-1
V: TRBV18
size: .
D: .
CDR3: CASSLGQRNTEAFF
DNA: TGTGCCAGCTCACTGGGGCAGAGGAACACTGAAGCTTTCTTT

J: TRBJ2-3
V: TRBV5-1
size: .
D: TRBD2
CDR3: CASSSGTADTQYF
DNA: TGCGCCAGCAGCAGCGGGACGGCAGATACGCAGTATTTT

J: TRBJ1-2
V: TRBV27
size: .
D: .
CDR3: CASSDLGGTNYGYTF
DNA: TGTGCCAGCAGTGATTTGGGAGGGACTAACTATGGCTACACCTTC

J: TRBJ1-2
V: TRBV5-4
size: .
D: .
CDR3: CASLVRGVRAINYGYTF
DNA: TGTGCCAGCTTAGTACGGGGGGTGCGCGCGATAAACTATGGCTACACCTTC

J: TRBJ1-2
V: TRBV6-5
size: few
D: .
CDR3: CASSYGRNYGYTF
DNA: TGTGCCAGCAGTTACGGCCGAAACTATGGCTACACCTTC

J: TRBJ2-7
V: TRBV6-1
size: .
D: .
CDR3: CASSEKTGAYDEQYF
DNA: TGTGCCAGCAGTGAGAAGACAGGAGCTTATGACGAGCAGTACTTC

J: TRBJ1-5
V: TRBV10-3
size: .
D: TRBD1
CDR3: CAISGQGFNQPQHF
DNA: TGTGCCATCAGTGGACAGGGCTTCAATCAGCCCCAGCATTTT

J: TRBJ1-1
V: TRBV18
size: few
D: .
CDR3: CASSWTGNTEAFF
DNA: TGTGCCAGCTCCTGGACGGGAAACACTGAAGCTTTCTTT

J: TRBJ2-2
V: TRBV6-5
size: .
D: TRBD2
CDR3: CASRRTSANTGELFF
DNA: TGTGCCAGCAGGCGGACTAGCGCGAACACCGGGGAGCTGTTTTTT